This T cell receptor (beta chain) is from a study of blood T cell repertoires in COVID-19. The wider study: Samples taken during acute and convalescent COVID-19 were collected in the United States, Italy and Spain. T cells, B-cell-depleted T cells, or PBMCs provided the cDNA or gDNA that served as material.

The ends lost 5 bases at V and 4 bases at J; junction bases unmatched: 8. This CDR3 is 15 amino acids long. Germline values: CDR1 LNHDA, CDR2 SQIVND (reference sequence). This table comes from immunoSEQ multiplex PCR, and its TCRdb copy is limited to in-frame clones, with some not included. The sample carries some 25,000 clones, roughly 89% recorded once. What was sequenced was peripheral blood. This clonotype originated in a man between 65 and 85 years old with COVID-19, enrolled during active disease. The chain links TRBV19 to TRBJ1-2; 9 bases align to TRBD1. CDR3 DNA sequence: TGTGCCAGTAGTGTCCCGGGACAGGGAATCTATGGCTACACCTTC. Translating gives CASSVPGQGIYGYTF.